Listed below are T cell receptor beta chains from one sample, sequenced in a study of T cells in Graves' hyperthyroidism and ophthalmopathy. One entry per CDR3 protein results from TCRdb running MiXCR on the multiplex PCR reads. In the table there are approximately 520,000 distinct CDR3 sequences, less than 25% of which are singletons. The source material was blood. These receptors came from a man between 18 and 35 years old with Graves' hyperthyroidism. Both conserved end residues are part of each CDR3. A D gene is named only where the DNA matches it firmly. Expanded clones are given a class, and other clones once, few, many or no size at all.

d_call | j_call | clone_size | v_call | cdr3_nt | cdr3_aa
. | TRBJ1-1 | many | TRBV12-3/TRBV12-4 | TGTGCCAGCAGTTTAGACAGGTTCCCTATGGGGGCTTTCTTT | CASSLDRFPMGAFF
. | TRBJ2-5 | . | TRBV27 | TGTGCCGTCCGTTCGGGGGGCCGGGAGACCCAGTACTTC | CAVRSGGRETQYF
. | TRBJ1-1 | . | TRBV19 | TGTGCCAGTAGTAACCCGAGCGGCCCGACTGAAGCTTTCTTT | CASSNPSGPTEAFF
TRBD2 | TRBJ2-5 | . | TRBV9 | TGTGCCAGCAGCCCTGGGAGCGGGGGACAAGAGACCCAGTACTTC | CASSPGSGGQETQYF
. | TRBJ2-7 | many | TRBV2 | TGTGCCAGCAGTGATGGTCTAACTAGCGAGCAGTACTTC | CASSDGLTSEQYF
. | TRBJ1-2 | . | TRBV20-1 | TGCAGTGCTAGAGTGAGGCTTAAGCCGGAGGGCTACACCTTC | CSARVRLKPEGYTF
TRBD1 | TRBJ1-6 | . | TRBV12-3/TRBV12-4 | TGTGCCAGCAGCCAGGGGGCAGGGTATAATTCACCCCTCCACTTT | CASSQGAGYNSPLHF
. | TRBJ1-2 | . | TRBV6-5 | TGTGCCAGCAGTTACTCGGGACACTACACCTTC | CASSYSGHYTF
TRBD1 | TRBJ2-2 | . | TRBV4-1 | TGCGCCAGCAGCCAAGATCAACAGGGGGCGCAGACCGGGGAGCTGTTTTTT | CASSQDQQGAQTGELFF
TRBD1 | TRBJ2-4 | many | TRBV5-1 | TGCGCCAGCAGCTTGGCAGGGGGAAACATTCAGTACTTC | CASSLAGGNIQYF
. | TRBJ2-5 | many | TRBV12-3/TRBV12-4 | TGTGCCAGCAGTACCTCCGGGGGTGGGATGGAGACCCAGTACTTC | CASSTSGGGMETQYF
TRBD1 | TRBJ1-1 | many | TRBV27 | TGTGCCAGCTGCCCACAGGGGTTTTACACTGAAGCTTTCTTT | CASCPQGFYTEAFF
. | TRBJ1-1 | many | TRBV29-1 | TGCAGCGTTGACAGTTACAACACTGAAGCTTTCTTT | CSVDSYNTEAFF
. | TRBJ1-5 | . | TRBV30 | TGTGCCTGGAGTATACAGGGCAGGAGCAATCAGCCCCAGCATTTT | CAWSIQGRSNQPQHF
. | TRBJ2-2 | . | TRBV28 | TGTGCCAGCAGTTTGGCCAGGGAGGCCCCGAACACCGGGGAGCTGTTTTTT | CASSLAREAPNTGELFF
. | TRBJ2-2 | few | TRBV19 | TGTGCCAGTAGTATAGCGGGTGGAGCCGGGGAGCTGTTTTTT | CASSIAGGAGELFF
. | TRBJ1-3 | . | TRBV20-1 | TGCAGTGCTAGAGATGGCCCGGGGTTGGGAAACACCATATATTTT | CSARDGPGLGNTIYF
TRBD1 | TRBJ1-1 | . | TRBV13 | TGTGCCAGCAGCAACCGGGACAGGGGGCGGACATGGTCGAACACTGAAGCTTTCTTT | CASSNRDRGRTWSNTEAFF
TRBD2 | TRBJ2-2 | many | TRBV10-2 | TGCGCCACCCGGACTAGCGGGGGGGACACCGGGGAGCTGTTTTTT | CATRTSGGDTGELFF
. | TRBJ2-7 | many | TRBV12-3/TRBV12-4 | TGTGCCAGCAGCTACAGGGCCGGGGCGGTCTACGAGCAGTACTTC | CASSYRAGAVYEQYF
. | TRBJ2-5 | many | TRBV2 | TGTGCCAGCAACGAGGGACTCCTCGGGAAGACCCAGTACTTC | CASNEGLLGKTQYF
. | TRBJ2-7 | many | TRBV7-8 | TGTGCCAGCAGCCTGGGCCTTGTTAGCGAGCAGTACTTC | CASSLGLVSEQYF
. | TRBJ1-1 | . | TRBV5-1 | TGCGCCAGCAGCTTGATGGGGCGTCAAATGAACACTGAAGCTTTCTTT | CASSLMGRQMNTEAFF
. | TRBJ2-7 | many | TRBV2 | TGTGCCAGCAGTGAAGCACTCCTGGCGACAGGGAGGGACTCCTACGAGCAGTACTTC | CASSEALLATGRDSYEQYF